This T cell receptor (beta chain) was sequenced during a study of blood T cell repertoires in COVID-19. Study details: Whether acute or convalescent, the COVID-19 samples came from the United States, Italy and Spain. The analysed material was cDNA or gDNA that came from T cells, B-cell-depleted T cells, or PBMCs.

The V end lost 7 bases, the J end lost 0 bases, and 12 bases lay between the germline ends. Germline CDR1 LNHDA, CDR2 SQIVND (reference sequence). This CDR3 is built from 14 residues. Authors' processing steps: How many nucleated cells were present was estimated from reference gene primer amplification. Using immunoSEQ multiplex PCR, the repertoire was profiled, and TCRdb retains in-frame clones only, with some absent. V, J and clone size are those of that table, while D and trimming were read from the DNA. The sample gives some 100,000 clones, roughly nine tenths of which show up once; more than 1.5% is in the top ten.

The sample consisted of peripheral blood. The rearrangement links TRBV19 to TRBJ1-2; weak D call: TRBD1 (5 bases). The receptor comes from a human donor with active COVID-19. The donor label of this sample is uncertain. The CDR3 DNA follows: TGTGCCAGTACGACGACAGCTCCTAACTATGGCTACACCTTC. Amino acids: CASTTTAPNYGYTF.